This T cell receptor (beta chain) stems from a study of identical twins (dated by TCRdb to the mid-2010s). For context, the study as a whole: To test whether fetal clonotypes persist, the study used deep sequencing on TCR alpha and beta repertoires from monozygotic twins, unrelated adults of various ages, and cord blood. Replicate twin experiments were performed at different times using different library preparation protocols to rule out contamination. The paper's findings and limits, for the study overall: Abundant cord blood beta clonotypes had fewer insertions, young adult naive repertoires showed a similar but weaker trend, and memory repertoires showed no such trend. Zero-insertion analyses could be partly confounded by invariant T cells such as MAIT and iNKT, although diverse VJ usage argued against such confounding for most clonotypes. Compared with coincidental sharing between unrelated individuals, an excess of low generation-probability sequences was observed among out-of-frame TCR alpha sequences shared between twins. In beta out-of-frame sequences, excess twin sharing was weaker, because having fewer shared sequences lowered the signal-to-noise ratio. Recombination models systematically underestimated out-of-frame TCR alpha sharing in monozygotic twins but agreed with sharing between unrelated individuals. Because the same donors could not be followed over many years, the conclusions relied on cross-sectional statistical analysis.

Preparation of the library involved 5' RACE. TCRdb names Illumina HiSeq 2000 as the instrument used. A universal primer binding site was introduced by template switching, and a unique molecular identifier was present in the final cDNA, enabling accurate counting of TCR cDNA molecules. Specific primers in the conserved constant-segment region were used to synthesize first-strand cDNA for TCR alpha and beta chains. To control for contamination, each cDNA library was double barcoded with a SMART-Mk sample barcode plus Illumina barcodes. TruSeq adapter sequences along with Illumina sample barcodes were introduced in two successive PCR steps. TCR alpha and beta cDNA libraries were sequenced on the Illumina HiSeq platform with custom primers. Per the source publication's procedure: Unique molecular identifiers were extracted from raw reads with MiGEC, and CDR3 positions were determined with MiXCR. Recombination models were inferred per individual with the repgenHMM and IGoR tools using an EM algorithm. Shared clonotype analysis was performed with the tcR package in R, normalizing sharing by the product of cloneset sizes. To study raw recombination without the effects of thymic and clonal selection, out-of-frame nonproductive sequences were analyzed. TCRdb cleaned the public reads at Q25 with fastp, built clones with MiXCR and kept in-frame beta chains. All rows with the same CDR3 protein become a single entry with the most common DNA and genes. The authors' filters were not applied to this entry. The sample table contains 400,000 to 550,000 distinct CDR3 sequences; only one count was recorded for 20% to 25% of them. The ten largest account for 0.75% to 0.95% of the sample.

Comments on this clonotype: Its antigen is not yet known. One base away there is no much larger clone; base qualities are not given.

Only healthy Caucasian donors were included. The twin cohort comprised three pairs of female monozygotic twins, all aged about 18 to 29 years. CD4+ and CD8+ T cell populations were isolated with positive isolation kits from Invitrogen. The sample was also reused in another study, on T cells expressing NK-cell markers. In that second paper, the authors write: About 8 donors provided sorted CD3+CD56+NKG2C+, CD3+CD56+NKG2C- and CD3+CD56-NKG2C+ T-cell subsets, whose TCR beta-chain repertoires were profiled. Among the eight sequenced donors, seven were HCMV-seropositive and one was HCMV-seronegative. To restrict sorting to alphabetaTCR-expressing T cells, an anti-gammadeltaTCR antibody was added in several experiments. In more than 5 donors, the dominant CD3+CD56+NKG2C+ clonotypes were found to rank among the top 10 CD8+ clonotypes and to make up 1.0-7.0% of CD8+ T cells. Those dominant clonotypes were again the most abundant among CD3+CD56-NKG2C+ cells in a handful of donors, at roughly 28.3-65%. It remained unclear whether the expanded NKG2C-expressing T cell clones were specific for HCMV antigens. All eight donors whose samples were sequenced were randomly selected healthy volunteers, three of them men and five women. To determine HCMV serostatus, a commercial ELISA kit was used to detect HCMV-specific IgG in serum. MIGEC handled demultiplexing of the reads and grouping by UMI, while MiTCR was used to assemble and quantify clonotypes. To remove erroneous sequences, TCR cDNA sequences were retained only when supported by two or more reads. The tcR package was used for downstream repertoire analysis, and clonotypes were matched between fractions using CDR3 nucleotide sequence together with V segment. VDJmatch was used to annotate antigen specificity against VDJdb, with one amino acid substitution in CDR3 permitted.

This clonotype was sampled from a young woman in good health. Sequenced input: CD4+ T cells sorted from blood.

The CDR3 amino acid sequence is: CSSRTGGLEQYF. The sequenced DNA is TGCAGTTCCCGGACAGGGGGCTTAGAGCAGTACTTC. This chain joins TRBV20-1 to TRBJ2-7, and 11 bases in between align with TRBD1. CDR1 and CDR2 are drawn from the germline V gene (reference sequence): DFQATT, SNEGSKA. Clipping removes 8 bases from V and 7 bases from J, with 7 as the unmatched junction base count. From the cysteine up to the phenylalanine, the CDR3 has a length of 12 residues. Of all the DNA, just the CDR3 is kept, 36 bases in frame from base 1.